This T cell receptor (beta chain) is from a study of blood T cell repertoires in COVID-19. Cohorts were based on clinical histories the participants reported. The CDR3 has 15 amino acids. V was pared by 6 bases and J by 5 bases, with 4 bases of the junction left unmatched. Germline CDR1 is KGHDR and CDR2 is SFDVKD. Clones were sequenced by immunoSEQ multiplex PCR, and TCRdb holds only the in-frame ones, with some missing. The data hold 300,000 or so clones, with 90% observed a single time. This sequence joins TRBV24-1 and TRBJ2-3; TRBD2 matches at 13 bases. The sequencing input was PBMCs or T cells enriched from blood (not recorded which). The receptor was isolated from a woman aged 25 to 45 who had recovered from COVID-19. CDR3 bases: TGTGCCACCAGTTCGGGACTAGCGGGAAAAGATACGCAGTATTTT. Protein: CATSSGLAGKDTQYF.